These 18 T cell receptor beta chains originate from one sample sequenced in a study of CD8+ T cells in alopecia areata. cDNA prepared by RNA extraction and subsequent reverse transcription served as the template for sequencing. Only in-frame clones appear in the TCRdb table, and some are missing; sequencing was by immunoSEQ multiplex PCR. The table has roughly 150,000 clones, 50% to 60% seen once; the top ten hold approximately 4.3%. Sequenced material: CD4+ T cells sorted from blood. These receptors all come from a human donor in good health.

The chain joins TRBV2 to TRBJ1-4; a possible D gene is TRBD1 (5 bases). Trimming pared 2 bases from V and 6 bases from J, leaving 7 bases between. This CDR3 is built from 13 residues. Germline values: CDR1 SNHLY, CDR2 FYNNEI. The CDR3 sequence: CASSESRDEKLFF. The CDR3 nucleotides are TGTGCCAGCAGTGAATCCAGGGATGAAAAACTGTTTTTT.

This clone was recorded a few times. CDR3 protein: CASSTPGLTYEQYF. CDR3 coding DNA: TGTGCCAGTAGTACTCCGGGACTCACCTACGAGCAGTACTTC. V gene TRBV19 combines with J gene TRBJ2-7; TRBD2 is a possible D gene (6 bases). This CDR3 has 14 amino acids. V was cut by 4 bases and J by 2 bases, with 12 bases left in between. Germline CDR1 and CDR2: LNHDA and SQIVND (reference sequence).

This clone was counted a few times. This rearrangement joins TRBV19 to TRBJ2-4, with 7 bases identical to TRBD2. Per the germline V gene, CDR1 is LNHDA and CDR2 is SQIVND (reference sequence). The V and J ends lost 6 bases and 7 bases, in that order; junction bases with no gene match: 6. CDR3 length equals 13 residues. CDR3 residues: CASSRGDLNIQYF. CDR3 sequence (DNA): TGTGCCAGTAGCCGGGGGGATCTCAACATTCAGTACTTC.

The chain recombines TRBV30 with TRBJ2-7, with D perhaps assigned TRBD1 or TRBD2 (7 bases each). The CDR3 loop spans 14 amino acids. Trimming took 4 bases from V and 3 from J, leaving 16 bases between them. Germline loops: CDR1 GTSNPN, CDR2 SVGIG (reference sequence). CDR3 nucleotides: TGTGCCTGGAAGCGGGACAGTAATATCTACGAGCAGTACTTC. It codes for CAWKRDSNIYEQYF.

The chain employs TRBV4-1 and TRBJ2-7; no reliable D call. The V gene's germline CDR1 is MGHRA and CDR2 YSYEKL. V lost 4 bases and J 5 bases, leaving 9 bases between the germline ends. This CDR3 comprises 12 residues. CDR3 loop: CASSRTVDEQYF. The CDR3, as DNA: TGCGCCAGCAGCCGGACGGTGGACGAGCAGTACTTC.

V is TRBV10-3 and J is TRBJ2-7; 11 bases are a match to TRBD2. V shed 6 bases and J 2 bases; nucleotides not matched to a gene: 6. Per the germline V gene, CDR1 is ENHRY and CDR2 is SYGVKD. The CDR3 is 15 amino acids. This chain's CDR3 is CAISNSGRGAYEQYF. CDR3 nucleotide sequence: TGTGCCATCAGCAATAGCGGGAGGGGAGCCTACGAGCAGTACTTC.

This clone has only a few counts. The gene calls are TRBV9 and TRBJ1-1; D may be TRBD1 (5 bases). The CDR3 is made up of 14 amino acids. The germline CDR1 and CDR2 sequences are SGDLS and YYNGEE. With 3 bases removed from V and 0 bases from J, the gap between germline ends came to 9 bases. CDR3 bases: TGTGCCAGCAGCGCGACAGTGATGAACACTGAAGCTTTCTTT. Its translation: CASSATVMNTEAFF.

The gene calls are TRBV15 and TRBJ2-1, with 8 positions matching TRBD2. Trimming at V came to 5 bases and at J to 6 bases, leaving 6 bases not matched to a gene. The CDR3 sequence is 14 residues long. Germline values: CDR1 LNHNV, CDR2 YYDKDF (reference sequence). In DNA form, the CDR3 reads TGTGCCACCAGCGGGGGACTAGTCCCCAATGAGCAGTTCTTC. Translated: CATSGGLVPNEQFF.

The CDR3 spells CATSSDRHHTDTQYF. The CDR3 nucleotides read TGTGCCACCAGCAGCGACCGACACCACACAGATACGCAGTATTTT. The rearrangement links TRBV15 to TRBJ2-3; the D is unclear. The CDR3 spans 15 residues. Germline V CDR1 and CDR2: LNHNV, YYDKDF (reference sequence). Trimming left V 3 bases short and J 2 bases short, with 12 bases between. Combining the CDR3 with reference TRBV15 and TRBJ2-3 gives the whole variable domain DAMVIQNPRYQVTQFGKPVTLSCSQTLNHNVMYWYQQKSSQAPKLLFHYYDKDFNNEADTPDNFQSRRPNTSFCFLDIRSPGLGDTAMYLCATSSDRHHTDTQYFGPGTRLTVL.

This clone appeared a single time. The V gene is TRBV20-1, the J gene TRBJ1-2, with D possibly being TRBD1 (5 bases). V dropped 4 bases and J dropped 8 bases, with 11 bases sitting between them. CDR1 and CDR2 (germline): DFQATT, SNEGSKA (reference sequence). The CDR3 loop spans 11 amino acids. The CDR3 DNA sequence: TGCAGTGCTAAGGGGCCGGCCGGCTACACCTTC. Protein product: CSAKGPAGYTF.

This clone was picked up a small number of times. The V and J genes are TRBV7-2 and TRBJ2-7, with D unresolved. This CDR3 region has 14 residues. The germline CDR1 and CDR2 sequences are SGHTA and FQGNSA. Between the trimmed V and J ends, which lost 3 bases and 6 bases, there was a span of 15 bases. The CDR3 DNA sequence: TGTGCCAGCAGCTTCCAAAGGACCTCTAGCGAGCAGTACTTC. This encodes CASSFQRTSSEQYF.

V usage is TRBV29-1 and J usage is TRBJ2-5; D is perhaps TRBD1 (6 bases). This CDR3 has 11 amino acids. The V end lost 4 bases, the J end lost 5 bases, and 8 bases lay between the germline ends. Per germline, CDR1 SQVTM and CDR2 ANQGSEA. CDR3 sequence (DNA): TGCAGCGTTGCCCAGGGGGAGACCCAGTACTTC. It is translated as CSVAQGETQYF.

This CDR3 is CASSQAESSYNEQFF. The CDR3 coding sequence is TGCGCCAGCAGCCAAGCGGAGAGCTCCTACAATGAGCAGTTCTTC. V usage is TRBV4-1 and J usage is TRBJ2-1, with D hard to call. Germline CDR1 and CDR2: MGHRA and YSYEKL. CDR3 size: 15 residues. Trimming took off 1 base at V and 0 bases at J, with 7 bases between the two ends.

The chain is built from TRBV5-1 and TRBJ2-1; 11 positions match TRBD2. Trimming removed 2 bases from V and 8 bases from J; junction bases left unmatched: 9. Germline V CDR1 and CDR2: SGHRS, YFSETQ. The CDR3 contains 16 residues. The CDR3 is CASSFVGTSGFDEQFF. CDR3 in DNA: TGCGCCAGCAGCTTCGTGGGGACTAGCGGATTCGATGAGCAGTTCTTC.

This chain joins TRBV6-5 and TRBJ1-2; D not resolved. Germline V gene data show CDR1 as MNHEY and CDR2 as SVGAGI. V was cut by 6 bases and J by 6 bases, with 14 bases left in between. The CDR3 extends over 13 amino acids. CDR3 DNA sequence: TGTGCCAGCAGCCCCCGAGGACGAAATGGCTACACCTTC. This gives the protein CASSPRGRNGYTF.

This chain links TRBV7-2 with TRBJ1-1; the D is unclear. Germline loops: CDR1 SGHTA, CDR2 FQGNSA. There are 14 residues in the CDR3. V lost 5 bases, J lost 5 bases, and 15 bases lay in between. In nucleotides, the CDR3 is TGTGCCAGCAGCCGAGAGCCGGGTCGGACTGAAGCTTTCTTT. Its protein product is CASSREPGRTEAFF.

V and J are TRBV2 and TRBJ2-2, with 11 bases identical to TRBD2. Germline V gene lookup returns CDR1 SNHLY and CDR2 FYNNEI. The J segment lost 2 bases and the V segment lost 4 bases, leaving 3 bases of the junction unmatched. CDR3 length equals 16 residues. The CDR3 loop reads CASSVSGRVNTGELFF. The CDR3 DNA reads as TGTGCCAGCAGTGTTAGCGGGAGGGTCAACACCGGGGAGCTGTTTTTT. Full variable domain (missing parts from reference TRBV2 and TRBJ2-2): EPEVTQTPSHQVTQMGQEVILRCVPISNHLYFYWYRQILGQKVEFLVSFYNNEISEKSEIFDDQFSVERPDGSNFTLKIRSTKLEDSAMYFCASSVSGRVNTGELFFGEGSRLTVL.

The CDR3 nucleotides are TGTGCCAGCAGCCCACTAGCGGGAGGCACAGATACGCAGTATTTT. Translating gives CASSPLAGGTDTQYF. V and J are TRBV7-3 and TRBJ2-3; 11 bases are a match to TRBD2. The CDR3 runs 15 residues. V lost 5 bases to trimming and J lost 1 base; unmatched junction nucleotides: 2. In germline, CDR1 is SGHTA, CDR2 FQGTGA.